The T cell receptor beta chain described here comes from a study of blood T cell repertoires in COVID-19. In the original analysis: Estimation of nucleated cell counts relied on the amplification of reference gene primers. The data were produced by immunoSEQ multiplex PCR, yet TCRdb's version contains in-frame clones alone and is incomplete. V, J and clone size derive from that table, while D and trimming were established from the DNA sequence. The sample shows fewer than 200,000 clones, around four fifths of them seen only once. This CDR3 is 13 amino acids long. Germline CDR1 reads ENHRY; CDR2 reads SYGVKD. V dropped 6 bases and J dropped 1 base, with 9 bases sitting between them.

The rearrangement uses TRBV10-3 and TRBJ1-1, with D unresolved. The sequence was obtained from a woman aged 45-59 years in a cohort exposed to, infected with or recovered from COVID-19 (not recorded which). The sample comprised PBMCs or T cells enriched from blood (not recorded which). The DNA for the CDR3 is TGTGCCATCAGAAAGGAGGGGAACACTGAAGCTTTCTTT. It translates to CAIRKEGNTEAFF.